The rows below give T cell receptor beta chains drawn from one sample of a study of T-cell reconstitution after alpha-beta-depleted transplantation in children. TCRdb re-called the PCR reads through MiXCR, storing one row per CDR3 protein. The sample gives fewer than 550,000 distinct CDR3 sequences, about an eighth of which show up once; around 15% is in the top ten. Sample: PBMCs, mostly from graft donor cells, taken 180 days after TCRalphabeta/CD19-depleted stem cell transplant. Receptor source: a female patient aged 2-9 years who had a stem cell transplant for aplastic anemia, so the T cells may come from the graft donor. Each CDR3 is given with its conserved first and last residue.

v_call cdr3_length cdr3_aa
TRBV28 12 CASSPPMGGYTF
TRBV7-9 13 CASSGQGHNEQFF
TRBV5-1 14 CASSEGQLTDTQYF
TRBV15 15 CASGQGTSGANVLTF
TRBV27 15 CASSLLPGGTYEQYF
TRBV20-1 13 CSAHSTGAYEQYF
TRBV20-1 13 CRTGQARYNEQFF
TRBV20-1 13 CSARGGKGETQYF
TRBV27 15 CASRRRRSYNSPLHF
TRBV6-2/TRBV6-3 14 CASSYQREDNEQFF
TRBV12-3/TRBV12-4 15 CASSAGGQSNQPQHF
TRBV3-1 18 CASSQGPVAGALWTEAFF
TRBV3-1 15 CASSQEDRVDGELFF